Listed below are T cell receptor beta chains from one sample, sequenced in a study of shared clonotypes between healthy human individuals. The table came from immunoSEQ multiplex PCR; TCRdb's copy has only in-frame clones and leaves some out. The sample lists 2.3 million or so clones; just over 90% were seen once. Sequencing was performed on naive CD4+ T cells from PBMCs. These receptor sequences come from a man aged 18 to 30 in good health. Some clones in this sample may be carry-over from other donors' samples. CDR3s include the opening cysteine and the closing phenylalanine or tryptophan. Fields, in order: D gene, clone size, J gene, V gene, CDR3 DNA, CDR3 protein. D genes are given only for firm matches. Clone sizes are given selectively: once, few, many, or a class where the clone is expanded.

D gene: .
clone size: .
J gene: TRBJ2-1
V gene: TRBV11-3
CDR3 DNA: TGTGCCAGCAGCTTTCGATCGGGAAATAATGAGCAGTTCTTC
CDR3 protein: CASSFRSGNNEQFF

D gene: .
clone size: .
J gene: TRBJ1-2
V gene: TRBV6-5
CDR3 DNA: TGTGCCAGCAGTTACTCGTCTGGTTTCCTCTATGGCTACACCTTC
CDR3 protein: CASSYSSGFLYGYTF

D gene: TRBD2
clone size: .
J gene: TRBJ2-2
V gene: TRBV7-9
CDR3 DNA: TGTGCCAGCAGCCGGGGACCGCACGGGGGGACCGGGGAGCTGTTTTTT
CDR3 protein: CASSRGPHGGTGELFF

D gene: .
clone size: .
J gene: TRBJ2-1
V gene: TRBV5-1
CDR3 DNA: TGCGCCAGCAGCAGTACTAGCAACAATGAGCAGTTCTTC
CDR3 protein: CASSSTSNNEQFF

D gene: TRBD1
clone size: .
J gene: TRBJ1-2
V gene: TRBV5-6
CDR3 DNA: TGTGCCAGCAGCTTGGGGCAGGGGGCGAGGGGCTACACCTTC
CDR3 protein: CASSLGQGARGYTF

D gene: .
clone size: .
J gene: TRBJ2-7
V gene: TRBV15
CDR3 DNA: TGTGCCACCAGCAGAGATATGGTCCTCGGGTTCGAGCAGTACTTC
CDR3 protein: CATSRDMVLGFEQYF

D gene: TRBD1
clone size: .
J gene: TRBJ2-2
V gene: TRBV7-3
CDR3 DNA: TGTGCCAGCAGCTCGATAGGACAGGGACGCACCGGGGAGCTGTTTTTT
CDR3 protein: CASSSIGQGRTGELFF

D gene: TRBD1
clone size: .
J gene: TRBJ2-7
V gene: TRBV7-3
CDR3 DNA: TGTGCCAGCAGCTTAACAGGGGGCTCGGAGCAGTACTTC
CDR3 protein: CASSLTGGSEQYF

D gene: TRBD2
clone size: .
J gene: TRBJ2-3
V gene: TRBV19
CDR3 DNA: TGTGCCAGTAGTGGGGGACTAGCGGGAGTCCAAGATACGCAGTATTTT
CDR3 protein: CASSGGLAGVQDTQYF

D gene: .
clone size: .
J gene: TRBJ2-1
V gene: TRBV14
CDR3 DNA: TGTGCCAGCAGCCTACTGACTATCCGGAGTCACAATGAGCAGTTCTTC
CDR3 protein: CASSLLTIRSHNEQFF

D gene: TRBD2
clone size: .
J gene: TRBJ2-1
V gene: TRBV7-9
CDR3 DNA: TGTGCCAGCAGCTCGGGTAGGAGGACTAGCGGGAGCCACTCCAATGAGCAGTTCTTC
CDR3 protein: CASSSGRRTSGSHSNEQFF

D gene: .
clone size: .
J gene: TRBJ1-2
V gene: TRBV2
CDR3 DNA: TGTGCCAGCAGTGAGAAGTTGGGGAACTATGGCTACACCTTC
CDR3 protein: CASSEKLGNYGYTF

D gene: .
clone size: .
J gene: TRBJ1-2
V gene: TRBV30
CDR3 DNA: TGTGCCTGGAGCCTTGAATCGGGGGTTGGCTACACCTTC
CDR3 protein: CAWSLESGVGYTF

D gene: .
clone size: .
J gene: TRBJ1-2
V gene: TRBV5-1
CDR3 DNA: TGCGCCAGCAGCTTGATGGGCAACTATGGCTACACCTTC
CDR3 protein: CASSLMGNYGYTF

D gene: .
clone size: few
J gene: TRBJ1-5
V gene: TRBV5-1
CDR3 DNA: TGCGCCAGCAGCTTGGGGCAGAGTCAGCCCCAGCATTTT
CDR3 protein: CASSLGQSQPQHF

D gene: TRBD1
clone size: .
J gene: TRBJ2-3
V gene: TRBV5-4
CDR3 DNA: TGTGCCAGCAGCACTCGACAGGGGGTGGTAGATACGCAGTATTTT
CDR3 protein: CASSTRQGVVDTQYF

D gene: .
clone size: .
J gene: TRBJ2-1
V gene: TRBV28
CDR3 DNA: TGTGCCAGCCGACTTGGGGGGGCGGCCTCCTACAATGAGCAGTTCTTC
CDR3 protein: CASRLGGAASYNEQFF

D gene: .
clone size: .
J gene: TRBJ2-7
V gene: TRBV1
CDR3 DNA: TGCACCAGCAGCCAAGTCGGTACAGGAGGCGCCTACGAGCAGTACTTC
CDR3 protein: CTSSQVGTGGAYEQYF

D gene: .
clone size: .
J gene: TRBJ2-7
V gene: TRBV19
CDR3 DNA: TGTGCCAGTAGTATATCGTCGGGAGTGGACGAGCAGTACTTC
CDR3 protein: CASSISSGVDEQYF

D gene: .
clone size: .
J gene: TRBJ1-1
V gene: TRBV29-1
CDR3 DNA: TGCAGCGTTGAGGTAGATATGAACACTGAAGCTTTCTTT
CDR3 protein: CSVEVDMNTEAFF

D gene: .
clone size: .
J gene: TRBJ1-5
V gene: TRBV19
CDR3 DNA: TGTGCCAGTAGTAGTTGGGATTGGAGTCAGCCCCAGCATTTT
CDR3 protein: CASSSWDWSQPQHF

D gene: TRBD1
clone size: .
J gene: TRBJ1-5
V gene: TRBV15
CDR3 DNA: TGTGCCACCAGCAGAGGCCCGGGACAGGTAAATCAGCCCCAGCATTTT
CDR3 protein: CATSRGPGQVNQPQHF

D gene: TRBD1
clone size: .
J gene: TRBJ2-6
V gene: TRBV18
CDR3 DNA: TGTGCCAGCTCAGCTTCCGGGACAGCGCACTCTGGGGCCAACGTCCTGACTTTC
CDR3 protein: CASSASGTAHSGANVLTF

D gene: TRBD2
clone size: .
J gene: TRBJ2-5
V gene: TRBV30
CDR3 DNA: TGTGCCTCGGCGGCTAGCGGGAGGGGGGGGCAAGAGACCCAGTACTTC
CDR3 protein: CASAASGRGGQETQYF

D gene: TRBD1
clone size: .
J gene: TRBJ2-3
V gene: TRBV7-3
CDR3 DNA: TGTGCCAGCAGCGCCACAGGGGTTAGCACAGATACGCAGTATTTT
CDR3 protein: CASSATGVSTDTQYF

D gene: .
clone size: .
J gene: TRBJ1-3
V gene: TRBV5-1
CDR3 DNA: TGCGCCAGCAGCTTGAGTTCCAGGGTTGGAAACACCATATATTTT
CDR3 protein: CASSLSSRVGNTIYF

D gene: .
clone size: once
J gene: TRBJ1-1
V gene: TRBV2
CDR3 DNA: TGTGCCAGCAGGCAGCAGGGTGTATCCAACACTGAAGCTTTCTTT
CDR3 protein: CASRQQGVSNTEAFF

D gene: TRBD2
clone size: .
J gene: TRBJ2-1
V gene: TRBV6-6
CDR3 DNA: TGTGCCAGCAACCTGCGGGAGATCACCTACAATGAGCAGTTCTTC
CDR3 protein: CASNLREITYNEQFF

D gene: TRBD1
clone size: .
J gene: TRBJ2-1
V gene: TRBV6-6
CDR3 DNA: TGTGCCACTCACAGGGGGGTCGATGAGCAGTTCTTC
CDR3 protein: CATHRGVDEQFF

D gene: TRBD1
clone size: .
J gene: TRBJ1-1
V gene: TRBV5-1
CDR3 DNA: TGCGCCAGCAGCGTCACCCCAGGGGGCCCTGAAGCTTTCTTT
CDR3 protein: CASSVTPGGPEAFF